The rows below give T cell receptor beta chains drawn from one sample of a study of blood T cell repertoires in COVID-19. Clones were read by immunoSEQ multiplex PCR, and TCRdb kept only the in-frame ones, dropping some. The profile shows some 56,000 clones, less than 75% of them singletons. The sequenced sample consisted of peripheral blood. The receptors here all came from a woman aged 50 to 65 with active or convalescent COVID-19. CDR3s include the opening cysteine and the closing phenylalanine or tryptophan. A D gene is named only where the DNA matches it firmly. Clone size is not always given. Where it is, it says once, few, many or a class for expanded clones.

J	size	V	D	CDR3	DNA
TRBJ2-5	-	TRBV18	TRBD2	CASSPFSGRLLQETQYF	TGTGCCAGCTCACCGTTCAGCGGGAGACTACTCCAAGAGACCCAGTACTTC
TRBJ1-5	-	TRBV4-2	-	CASSQEESSGNQPQHF	TGTGCCAGCAGCCAAGAAGAGAGCTCGGGCAATCAGCCCCAGCATTTT
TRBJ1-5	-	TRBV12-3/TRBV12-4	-	CASSLGGGQPQHF	TGTGCCAGCAGTTTAGGAGGGGGTCAGCCCCAGCATTTT
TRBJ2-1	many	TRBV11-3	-	CASSSRDFNNEQFF	TGTGCCAGCAGCTCCCGGGACTTCAACAATGAGCAGTTCTTC
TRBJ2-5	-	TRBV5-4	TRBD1	CASSLPPQGANKETQYF	TGTGCCAGCAGCTTGCCCCCACAGGGGGCGAATAAAGAGACCCAGTACTTC
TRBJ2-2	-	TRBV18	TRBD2	CASSQNSGTNTGELFF	TGTGCCAGCTCACAAAATAGCGGGACTAACACCGGGGAGCTGTTTTTT
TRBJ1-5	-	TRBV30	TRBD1	CAYHNPGTGNQPQHF	TGTGCCTACCACAACCCAGGGACAGGCAATCAGCCCCAGCATTTT
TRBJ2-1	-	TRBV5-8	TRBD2	CASSLAGLAGQFF	TGTGCCAGCAGCTTGGCCGGGCTAGCGGGGCAGTTCTTC
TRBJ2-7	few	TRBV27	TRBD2	CASSSSGISYEQYF	TGTGCCAGCAGTTCTAGCGGGATCTCCTACGAGCAGTACTTC
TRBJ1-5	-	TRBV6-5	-	CASTDGQGLGQPQHF	TGTGCCAGCACCGATGGTCAGGGGCTGGGTCAGCCCCAGCATTTT
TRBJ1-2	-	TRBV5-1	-	CASSFPEAPDYGYTF	TGCGCCAGCAGCTTTCCGGAGGCACCAGACTATGGCTACACCTTC
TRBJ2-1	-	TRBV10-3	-	CAIRTTSNEQFF	TGTGCCATCCGGACTACCAGCAATGAGCAGTTCTTC
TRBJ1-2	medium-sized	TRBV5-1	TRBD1	CASSYDGQAMNYGYTF	TGCGCCAGCAGTTATGACGGACAGGCCATGAACTATGGCTACACCTTC
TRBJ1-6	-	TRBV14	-	CASSQDRFSYNSPLHF	TGTGCCAGCAGCCAAGACAGATTCTCCTATAATTCACCCCTCCACTTT
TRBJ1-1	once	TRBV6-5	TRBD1	CASSYLGQSGEAFF	TGTGCCAGCAGTTACTTGGGACAGTCTGGTGAAGCTTTCTTT
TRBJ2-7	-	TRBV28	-	CASRDPGYEQYF	TGTGCCAGCAGGGACCCGGGGTACGAGCAGTACTTC
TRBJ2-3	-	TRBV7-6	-	CASSLGLAPDTQYF	TGTGCCAGCAGCTTAGGGCTAGCCCCAGATACGCAGTATTTT
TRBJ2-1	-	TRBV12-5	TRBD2	CASGLPEAGTINEQFF	TGTGCTAGTGGTTTGCCCGAGGCTGGGACTATAAATGAGCAGTTCTTC
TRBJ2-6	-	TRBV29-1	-	CSARGSGANVLTF	TGCAGCGCCAGGGGCTCTGGGGCCAACGTCCTGACTTTC
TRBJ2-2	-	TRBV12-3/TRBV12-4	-	CASSFSSGELFF	TGTGCCAGCAGTTTTTCGTCCGGGGAGCTGTTTTTT
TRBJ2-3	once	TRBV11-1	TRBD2	CASSPLLAGAADTQYF	TGTGCCAGCAGCCCCCTACTAGCGGGAGCGGCAGATACGCAGTATTTT
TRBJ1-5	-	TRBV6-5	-	CASSRGTDQPQHF	TGTGCCAGCAGTAGAGGGACTGATCAGCCCCAGCATTTT
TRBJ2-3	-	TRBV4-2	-	CASSQEGARTDTQYF	TGTGCCAGCAGCCAAGAGGGGGCGCGCACAGATACGCAGTATTTT
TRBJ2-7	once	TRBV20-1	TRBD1	CSAGQAYEQYF	TGCAGTGCTGGACAGGCTTACGAGCAGTACTTC
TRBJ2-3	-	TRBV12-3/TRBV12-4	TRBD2	CASNGGATDTQYF	TGTGCCAGCAACGGGGGGGCCACAGATACGCAGTATTTT
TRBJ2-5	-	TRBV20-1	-	CSGQVQETQYF	TGCAGTGGCCAGGTCCAAGAGACCCAGTACTTC
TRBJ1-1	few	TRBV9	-	CASSEKGYGEAFF	TGTGCCAGCAGTGAAAAGGGGTATGGTGAAGCTTTCTTT
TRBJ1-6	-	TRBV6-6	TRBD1	CASRIGQGNSPLHF	TGTGCCAGCAGAATCGGACAGGGAAATTCACCCCTCCACTTT
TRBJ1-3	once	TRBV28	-	CASSKDTGNTIYF	TGTGCCAGCAGCAAGGACACTGGAAACACCATATATTTT